This T cell receptor beta chain was identified during a study of blood T cell repertoires in COVID-19. Study overall: Specimens from acute and convalescent COVID-19 originated in the United States, Italy and Spain. Nucleic acid was either cDNA or gDNA, and it came from T cells, B-cell-depleted T cells, or PBMCs.

Authors' data handling: Reference gene primer amplification yielded estimated nucleated cell counts. Sequenced by immunoSEQ multiplex PCR; TCRdb stores in-frame clones only, minus some. Clone size and the V and J calls come from that table; the DNA yielded D and trimming. This table holds about 300,000 clones, around 87% found once. Germline lookup yields CDR1 LNHDA and CDR2 SQIVND (reference sequence). The CDR3 extends over 17 amino acids. Trimming removed 9 bases from V and 8 bases from J, with 31 bases in between. The source is a man between 65 and 85 years old with acute or convalescent COVID-19. This rearrangement joins TRBV19 to TRBJ1-1; no clear D gene. The sequenced sample was peripheral blood. The CDR3 nucleotides read TGTGCCAGCCGGACCCGGGGAAGTCGGCCGGGTAACTTAGAAGCTTTCTTT. This gives the protein CASRTRGSRPGNLEAFF. The full variable domain, rest sourced from reference TRBV19 and TRBJ1-1, is DGGITQSPKYLFRKEGQNVTLSCEQNLNHDAMYWYRQDPGQGLRLIYYSQIVNDFQKGDIAEGYSVSREKKESFPLTVTSAQKNPTAFYLCASRTRGSRPGNLEAFFGQGTRLTVV.